This T cell receptor beta chain was identified during a study of PD-L1 blockade in urothelial cancer. Study in general: In the patient group, most of the roughly 30 were males with bladder-origin urothelial cancer.

Time point specified: pretreatment peripheral blood. All patients carried locally advanced or metastatic urothelial carcinoma. Here immunoSEQ multiplex PCR was the method, and the copy in TCRdb shows in-frame clones only, minus some. Among around 66,000 clones, approximately 78% were seen once, and the ten largest hold roughly 1.5%. The CDR3 covers 13 residues. The germline gives CDR1 SGHVS, CDR2 FNYEAQ. Trimming removed 3 bases at V and 8 bases at J, with 13 bases between. The clonotype was recovered from a man aged 65 to 79 with urothelial cancer. V is TRBV7-6 and J is TRBJ2-5; no clear D gene. This material consisted of PBMCs, taken around atezolizumab (anti-PD-L1) treatment. The DNA of the CDR3 is TGTGCCAGCAGCTTCCTGCCCGAGGATACCCAGTACTTC. Residues: CASSFLPEDTQYF.